In this sample, the clone carrying this TCR beta chain turned up many times. Its specificity is not known. The V and J ends lost 7 bases and 6 bases respectively, with 17 bases between them. The CDR3 has 14 residues. In germline, CDR1 is SGDLS, CDR2 YYNGEE. The TCRbeta library was prepared with unique molecular identifiers. TCRdb passed the PCR reads through MiXCR, listing each CDR3 protein once. The data contain roughly 100,000 distinct CDR3 sequences, approximately 6% of them singletons. These data originate in a study of T-cell reconstitution after alpha-beta-depleted transplantation in children. Regarding the study as a whole: Roughly two months post-transplant, alpha-beta T cells reportedly originated from several hundred graft clones that had expanded. T-cell counts and diversity at one year post-transplant came mainly from newly produced T cells. After transplant, high TCRbeta diversity at day 60 in some patients arose from surviving recipient T cells and thymic progenitors.

Sequences were derived from PBMCs, mostly from graft donor cells, sampled 60 days after TCRalphabeta/CD19-depleted stem cell transplant. The chain joins TRBV9 to TRBJ2-1; D is possibly TRBD2 (6 bases). The origin of this receptor is a female patient aged 2-9 years who had a stem cell transplant for Fanconi anemia, so the T cells may come from the graft donor. The CDR3 DNA follows: TGTGCCAGCGGGGGGTCGAACGCCGGCAATGAGCAGTTCTTC. Amino acids: CASGGSNAGNEQFF. The variable domain in full, completed from reference TRBV9 and TRBJ2-1, reads DSGVTQTPKHLITATGQRVTLRCSPRSGDLSVYWYQQSLDQGLQFLIQYYNGEERAKGNILERFSAQQFPDLHSELNLSSLELGDSALYFCASGGSNAGNEQFFGPGTRLTVL.